Listed here are 5 T cell receptor beta chains from one sample, sequenced in a study of blood T cells in healthy people across ages. A sample-barcoded 5' primer and a J-beta primer mix were used in a second PCR of about 7 to 12 cycles. TCRdb reprocessed the 5' RACE reads with MiXCR, giving one entry per CDR3 protein. This table has hundreds of thousands of distinct CDR3 sequences, around two fifths appearing once. The sample taken for sequencing was blood. These receptors all come from a man older than 75 in good health.

V is TRBV20-1 and J is TRBJ1-2, with D perhaps matching TRBD1 (5 bases). Germline V gene data show CDR1 as DFQATT and CDR2 as SNEGSKA (reference sequence). V was clipped by 2 bases and J by 4 bases, with 11 bases between them. This CDR3 has 13 residues. This CDR3 is CSARIRQGYGYTF. CDR3 coding DNA: TGCAGTGCTAGAATCCGGCAGGGCTATGGCTACACCTTC.

The gene calls are TRBV7-9 and TRBJ2-2, with D uncertain. This CDR3 comprises 13 residues. CDR1 is SEHNR and CDR2 is FQNEAQ in the germline V gene (reference sequence). V lost 2 bases, J lost 4 bases, and 5 bases lay in between. The CDR3 spells CASSLSSTGELFF. CDR3 sequence (DNA): TGTGCCAGCAGCTTAAGTTCCACCGGGGAGCTGTTTTTT.

This chain connects TRBV4-3 to TRBJ2-3; D is tentatively TRBD1 or TRBD2 (6 bases each). The CDR3 is 17 amino acids. Looked up from germline, CDR1 is LGHNA and CDR2 is YSLEER. V lost 0 bases and J 3 bases, leaving 16 bases between the germline ends. CDR3 in amino acids: CASSQDRGGLRTDTQYF. The DNA of the CDR3 is TGCGCCAGCAGCCAAGACCGAGGGGGGCTACGAACAGATACGCAGTATTTT.

The chain joins TRBV30 to TRBJ2-1, with TRBD2 matching 9 bases. Trimming cost V 6 bases and J 0 bases; bases outside gene matches: 0. Germline V gives CDR1 GTSNPN, CDR2 SVGIG (reference sequence). CDR3 length: 13 amino acids. CDR3 protein: CACSGSSYNEQFF. CDR3 sequence (DNA): TGTGCCTGTAGCGGGAGCTCCTACAATGAGCAGTTCTTC.

This clonotype was seen a handful of times. The rearrangement joins TRBV6-1 to TRBJ2-3; D gene unclear. Germline V gene lookup returns CDR1 MNHNS and CDR2 SASEGT. The length of the CDR3 is 13 residues. Between the trimmed V and J ends, which lost 0 bases and 6 bases, there was a span of 7 bases. DNA of the CDR3: TGTGCCAGCAGTGAAGCGAACATGGATACGCAGTATTTT. As protein: CASSEANMDTQYF.